This T cell receptor (beta chain) was obtained from a study of vaccination effects on CD4 cells after COVID-19. Regarding this clone: Its specificity is unknown.

The repertoire was sequenced with immunoSEQ multiplex PCR; TCRdb's copy has only in-frame clones and lacks some. The sample holds 78,000 or so clones, about 79% seen once. General study findings and limits: Cross-reactivity with common cold coronaviruses was shown by only 1 of 255 vaccine-induced clones in healthy vaccinees. Marked contraction was observed in infection-induced and vaccine-induced clones late after vaccination.

Pools of viral peptides were used by the ViraFEST assay to expand antigen-specific CD4+ T cells ahead of sequencing. Subsequent to a culture period of 10 days, CD4+ T cells were isolated. Recipients of the vaccine had no prior SARS-CoV-2 infection and negative nucleocapsid antibodies. V was pared by 9 bases and J by 4 bases, with 29 bases of the junction left unmatched. Per the germline V gene, CDR1 is LNHDA and CDR2 is SQIVND (reference sequence). The CDR3 spans 22 residues. The chain uses TRBV19 and TRBJ2-2, with 10 bases matching TRBD1. Material: CD4+ T cells from PBMCs cultured with SARS-CoV-2 spike peptides, obtained before COVID-19 vaccination. The clonotype was recovered from a human donor who received a COVID-19 vaccine. CDR3 region: CASHPLSGLGTGASLGTGELFF. In DNA, the CDR3 is TGTGCCAGCCATCCCCTCTCGGGGCTCGGGACAGGGGCTTCGTTAGGCACCGGGGAGCTGTTTTTT.